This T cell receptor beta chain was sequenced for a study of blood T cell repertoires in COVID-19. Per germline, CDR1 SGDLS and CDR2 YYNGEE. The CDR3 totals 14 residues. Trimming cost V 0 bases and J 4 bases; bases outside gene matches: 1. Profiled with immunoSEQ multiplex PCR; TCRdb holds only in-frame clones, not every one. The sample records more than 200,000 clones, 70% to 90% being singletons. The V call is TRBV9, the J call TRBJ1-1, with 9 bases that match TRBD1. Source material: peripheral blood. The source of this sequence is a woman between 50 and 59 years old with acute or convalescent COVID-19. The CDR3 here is CASSVVTGGTEAFF. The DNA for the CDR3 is TGTGCCAGCAGCGTAGTGACAGGGGGCACTGAAGCTTTCTTT.